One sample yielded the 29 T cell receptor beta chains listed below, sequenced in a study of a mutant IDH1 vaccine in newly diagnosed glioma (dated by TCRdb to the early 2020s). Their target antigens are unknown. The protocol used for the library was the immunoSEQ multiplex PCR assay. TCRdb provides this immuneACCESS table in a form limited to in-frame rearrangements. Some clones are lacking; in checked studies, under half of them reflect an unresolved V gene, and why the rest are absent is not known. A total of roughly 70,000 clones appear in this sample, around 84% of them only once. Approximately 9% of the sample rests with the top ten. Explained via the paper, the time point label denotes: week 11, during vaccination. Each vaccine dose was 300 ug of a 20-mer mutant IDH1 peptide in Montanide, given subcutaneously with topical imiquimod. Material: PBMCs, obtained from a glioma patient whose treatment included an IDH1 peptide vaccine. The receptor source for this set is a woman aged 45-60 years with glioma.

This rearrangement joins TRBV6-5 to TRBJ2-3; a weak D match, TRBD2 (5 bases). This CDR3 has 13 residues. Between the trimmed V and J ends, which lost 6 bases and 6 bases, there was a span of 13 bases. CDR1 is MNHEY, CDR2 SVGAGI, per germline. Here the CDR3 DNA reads TGTGCCAGCAGGCGGGTGATGGTGGATACGCAGTATTTT. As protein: CASRRVMVDTQYF.

Here the CDR3 DNA reads TGTGCCAGCAGCTTTTCCTACTTACCCTACGAGCAGTACTTC. It yields the protein CASSFSYLPYEQYF. The chain links TRBV7-2 to TRBJ2-7; D is unclear. The ends were cut back, 3 bases at V and 2 bases at J, with 11 bases in the middle. The CDR3 has 14 residues. Germline V gene data show CDR1 as SGHTA and CDR2 as FQGNSA.

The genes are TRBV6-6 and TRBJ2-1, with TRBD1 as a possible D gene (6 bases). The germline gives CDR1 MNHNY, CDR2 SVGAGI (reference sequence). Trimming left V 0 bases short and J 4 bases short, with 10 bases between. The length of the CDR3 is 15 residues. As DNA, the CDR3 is TGTGCCAGCAGTTACTCGGCAGGGGCTTACAATGAGCAGTTCTTC. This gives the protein CASSYSAGAYNEQFF.

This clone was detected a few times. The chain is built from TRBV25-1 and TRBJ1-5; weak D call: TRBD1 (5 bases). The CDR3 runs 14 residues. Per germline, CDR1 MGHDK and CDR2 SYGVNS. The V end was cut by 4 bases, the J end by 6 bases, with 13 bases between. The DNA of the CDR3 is TGTGCCAGCAGTGGCGGGACGGCGGGTCAGCCCCAGCATTTT. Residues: CASSGGTAGQPQHF.

CDR3 amino acids: CASSPGQKSYEQYF. CDR3 in DNA: TGCGCCAGCAGCCCCGGACAGAAATCCTACGAGCAGTACTTC. V gene TRBV5-1 combines with J gene TRBJ2-7, with a tentative D call TRBD1 (6 bases). Per germline, CDR1 SGHRS and CDR2 YFSETQ. Deletions cut 4 bases from V and 1 base from J, with 12 bases between. CDR3 length: 14 amino acids.

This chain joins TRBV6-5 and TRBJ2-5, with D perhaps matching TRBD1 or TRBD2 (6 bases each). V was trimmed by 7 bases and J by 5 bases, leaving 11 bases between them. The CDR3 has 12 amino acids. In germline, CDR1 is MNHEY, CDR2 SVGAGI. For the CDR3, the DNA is TGTGCCAGCATGGGGGGCCGTGAGACCCAGTACTTC. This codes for CASMGGRETQYF.

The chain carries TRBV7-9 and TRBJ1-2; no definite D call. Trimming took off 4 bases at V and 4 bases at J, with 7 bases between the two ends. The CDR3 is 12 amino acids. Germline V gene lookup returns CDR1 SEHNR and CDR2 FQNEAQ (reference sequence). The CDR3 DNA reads TGTGCCAGCAGCTACCGTGCCTATGGCTACACCTTC. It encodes CASSYRAYGYTF.

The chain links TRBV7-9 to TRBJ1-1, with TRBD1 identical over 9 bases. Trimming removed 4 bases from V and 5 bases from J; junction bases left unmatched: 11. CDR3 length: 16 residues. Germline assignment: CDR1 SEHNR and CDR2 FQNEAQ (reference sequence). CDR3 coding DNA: TGTGCCAGCAGCTCTCAGGACAGGGGAGGAGGGACTGAAGCTTTCTTT. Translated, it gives CASSSQDRGGGTEAFF. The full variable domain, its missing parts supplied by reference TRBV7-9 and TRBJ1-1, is DTGVSQNPRHKITKRGQNVTFRCDPISEHNRLYWYRQTLGQGPEFLTYFQNEAQLEKSRLLSDRFSAERPKGSFSTLEIQRTEQGDSAMYLCASSSQDRGGGTEAFFGQGTRLTVV.

The CDR3 loop is CASSQEVLGAANTEAFF. The CDR3 DNA follows: TGCGCCAGCAGCCAAGAGGTTCTTGGGGCAGCGAACACTGAAGCTTTCTTT. The chain combines TRBV4-1 with TRBJ1-1; possibly TRBD1 for D (5 bases). In germline, CDR1 is MGHRA, CDR2 YSYEKL. V was clipped by 0 bases and J by 1 base, with 15 bases between them. This CDR3 is 17 amino acids long.

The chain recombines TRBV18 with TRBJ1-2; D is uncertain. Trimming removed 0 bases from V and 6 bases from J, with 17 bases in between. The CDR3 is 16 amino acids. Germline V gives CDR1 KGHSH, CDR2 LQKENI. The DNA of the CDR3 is TGTGCCAGCTCACCACCGGGGTTCACGCGGATTGATGGCTACACCTTC. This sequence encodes CASSPPGFTRIDGYTF.

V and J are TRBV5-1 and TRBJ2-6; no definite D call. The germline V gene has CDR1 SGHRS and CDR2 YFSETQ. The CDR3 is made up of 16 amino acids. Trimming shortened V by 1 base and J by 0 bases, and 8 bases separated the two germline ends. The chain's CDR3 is CASSLLAVSGANVLTF. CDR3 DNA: TGCGCCAGCAGCTTGTTGGCCGTCTCTGGGGCCAACGTCCTGACTTTC.

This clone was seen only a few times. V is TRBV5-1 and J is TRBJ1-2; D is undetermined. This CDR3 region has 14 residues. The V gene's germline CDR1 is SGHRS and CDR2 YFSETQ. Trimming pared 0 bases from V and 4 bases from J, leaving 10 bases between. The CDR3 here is CASSLEAAIYGYTF. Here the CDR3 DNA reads TGCGCCAGCAGCTTGGAAGCGGCGATCTATGGCTACACCTTC.

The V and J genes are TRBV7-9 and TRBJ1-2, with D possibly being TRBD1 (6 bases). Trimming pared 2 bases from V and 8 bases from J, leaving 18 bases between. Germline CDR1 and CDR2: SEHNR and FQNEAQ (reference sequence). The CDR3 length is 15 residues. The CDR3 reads CASSLRAKGGWGYTF. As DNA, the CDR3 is TGTGCCAGCAGCTTAAGGGCTAAGGGGGGCTGGGGCTACACCTTC.

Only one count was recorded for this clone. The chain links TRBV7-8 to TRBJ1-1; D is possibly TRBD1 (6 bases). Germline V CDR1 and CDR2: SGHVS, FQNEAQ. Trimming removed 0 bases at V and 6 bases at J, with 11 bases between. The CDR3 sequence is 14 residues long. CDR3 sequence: CASSLARGKAEAFF. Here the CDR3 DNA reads TGTGCCAGCAGCTTAGCGAGGGGGAAGGCTGAAGCTTTCTTT. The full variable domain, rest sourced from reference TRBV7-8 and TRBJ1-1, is GAGVSQSPRYKVAKRGQDVALRCDPISGHVSLFWYQQALGQGPEFLTYFQNEAQLDKSGLPSDRFFAERPEGSVSTLKIQRTQQEDSAVYLCASSLARGKAEAFFGQGTRLTVV.

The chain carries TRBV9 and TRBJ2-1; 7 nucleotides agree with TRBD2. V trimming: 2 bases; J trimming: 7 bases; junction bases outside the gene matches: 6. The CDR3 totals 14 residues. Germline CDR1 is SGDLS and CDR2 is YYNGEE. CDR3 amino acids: CASSVRGEGNEQFF. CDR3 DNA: TGTGCCAGCAGCGTCCGGGGGGAGGGGAATGAGCAGTTCTTC.

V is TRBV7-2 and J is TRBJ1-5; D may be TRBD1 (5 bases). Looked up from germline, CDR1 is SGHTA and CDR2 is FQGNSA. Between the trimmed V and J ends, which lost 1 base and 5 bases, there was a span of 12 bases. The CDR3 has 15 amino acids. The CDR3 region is CASSLGGEGYQPQHF. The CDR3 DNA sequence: TGTGCCAGCAGCTTAGGGGGGGAGGGTTATCAGCCCCAGCATTTT.

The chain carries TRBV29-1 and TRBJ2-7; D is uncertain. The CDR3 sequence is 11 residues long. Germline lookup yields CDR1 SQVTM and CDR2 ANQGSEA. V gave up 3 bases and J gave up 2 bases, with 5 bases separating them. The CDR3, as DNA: TGCAGCGTTGATACCGCCTACGAGCAGTACTTC. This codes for CSVDTAYEQYF.

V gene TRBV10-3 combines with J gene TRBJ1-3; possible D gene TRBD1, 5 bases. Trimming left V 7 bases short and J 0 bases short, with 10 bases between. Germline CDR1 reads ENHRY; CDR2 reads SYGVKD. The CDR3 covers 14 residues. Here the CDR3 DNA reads TGTGCCATCATGGCAGGGATCTCTGGAAACACCATATATTTT. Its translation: CAIMAGISGNTIYF.

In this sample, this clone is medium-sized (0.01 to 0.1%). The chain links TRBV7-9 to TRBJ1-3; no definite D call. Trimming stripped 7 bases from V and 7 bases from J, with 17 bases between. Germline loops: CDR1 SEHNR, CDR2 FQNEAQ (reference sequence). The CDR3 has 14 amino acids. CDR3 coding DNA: TGTGCCAGCAAAGCCCTCCGAGGGCGGAACACCATATATTTT. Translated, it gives CASKALRGRNTIYF.

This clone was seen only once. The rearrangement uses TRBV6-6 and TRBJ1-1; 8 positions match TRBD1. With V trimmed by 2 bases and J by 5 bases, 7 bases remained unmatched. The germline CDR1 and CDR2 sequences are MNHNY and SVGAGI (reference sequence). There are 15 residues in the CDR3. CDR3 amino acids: CASSYVQGAVTEAFF. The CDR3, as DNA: TGTGCCAGCAGTTACGTCCAGGGGGCGGTTACTGAAGCTTTCTTT.

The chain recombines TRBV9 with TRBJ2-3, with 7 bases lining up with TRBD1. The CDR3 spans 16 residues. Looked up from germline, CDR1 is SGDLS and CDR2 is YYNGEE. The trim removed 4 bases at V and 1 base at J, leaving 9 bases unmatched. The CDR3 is CASSSGTAGGTDTQYF. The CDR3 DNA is TGTGCCAGCAGCTCCGGGACAGCCGGGGGCACAGATACGCAGTATTTT.

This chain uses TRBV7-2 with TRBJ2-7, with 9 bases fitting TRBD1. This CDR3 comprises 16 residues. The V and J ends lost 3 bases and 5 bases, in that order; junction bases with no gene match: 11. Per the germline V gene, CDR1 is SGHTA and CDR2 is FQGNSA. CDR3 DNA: TGTGCCAGCAGCTTTCAAGGGACAGGGACAAGCAACGAGCAGTACTTC. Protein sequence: CASSFQGTGTSNEQYF.

As DNA, the CDR3 is TGTGCCAGCAGTATCCAGGGTAACACCGGGGAGCTGTTTTTT. As protein: CASSIQGNTGELFF. This sequence joins TRBV27 and TRBJ2-2; perhaps TRBD1 as D (5 bases). Germline V lookup: CDR1 MNHEY, CDR2 SMNVEV (reference sequence). V shed 5 bases and J shed 2 bases, with 9 bases lying between them. The CDR3 is made up of 14 amino acids.

The CDR3 loop reads CASSYSPYGSTEAFF. In DNA form, the CDR3 reads TGTGCCAGCAGTTACTCCCCGTATGGGAGCACTGAAGCTTTCTTT. The J gene is TRBJ1-1, the V gene TRBV6-5; D gene unclear. This CDR3 has 15 residues. Germline loops: CDR1 MNHEY, CDR2 SVGAGI. V lost 0 bases to trimming and J lost 4 bases, with 12 bases between them.

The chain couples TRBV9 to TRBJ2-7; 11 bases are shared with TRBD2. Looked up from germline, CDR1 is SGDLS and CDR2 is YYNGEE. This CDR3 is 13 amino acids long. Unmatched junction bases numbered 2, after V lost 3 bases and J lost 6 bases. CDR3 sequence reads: CASSATSGVEQYF. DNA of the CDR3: TGTGCCAGCAGCGCGACTAGCGGGGTCGAGCAGTACTTC. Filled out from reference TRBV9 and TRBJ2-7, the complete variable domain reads DSGVTQTPKHLITATGQRVTLRCSPRSGDLSVYWYQQSLDQGLQFLIQYYNGEERAKGNILERFSAQQFPDLHSELNLSSLELGDSALYFCASSATSGVEQYFGPGTRLTVT.

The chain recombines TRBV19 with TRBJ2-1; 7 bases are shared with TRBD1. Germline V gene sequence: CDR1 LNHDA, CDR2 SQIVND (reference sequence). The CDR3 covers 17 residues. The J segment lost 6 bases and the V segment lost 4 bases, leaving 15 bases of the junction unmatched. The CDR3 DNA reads TGTGCCAGTAGTACCATTATAACAGGGGTTTTTAGCAATGAGCAGTTCTTC. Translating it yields CASSTIITGVFSNEQFF.

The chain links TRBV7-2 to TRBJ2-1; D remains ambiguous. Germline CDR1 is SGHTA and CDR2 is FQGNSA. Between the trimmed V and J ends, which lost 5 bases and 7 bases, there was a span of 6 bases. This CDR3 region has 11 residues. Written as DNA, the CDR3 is TGTGCCAGCAGCCGCAGGAATGAGCAGTTCTTC. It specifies CASSRRNEQFF.

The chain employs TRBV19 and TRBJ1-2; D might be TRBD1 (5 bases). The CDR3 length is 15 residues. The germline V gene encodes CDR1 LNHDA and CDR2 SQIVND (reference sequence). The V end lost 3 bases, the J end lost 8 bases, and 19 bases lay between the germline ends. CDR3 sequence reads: CASSMGGFGTGGYTF. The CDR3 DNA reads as TGTGCCAGTAGTATGGGGGGGTTTGGGACGGGAGGCTACACCTTC.

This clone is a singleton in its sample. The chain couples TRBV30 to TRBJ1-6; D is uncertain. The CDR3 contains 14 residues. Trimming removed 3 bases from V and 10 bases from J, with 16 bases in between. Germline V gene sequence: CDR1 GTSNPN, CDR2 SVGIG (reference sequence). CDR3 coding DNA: TGTGCCTGGAGGGACCGATACATGAACTCACCCCTCCACTTT. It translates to CAWRDRYMNSPLHF.